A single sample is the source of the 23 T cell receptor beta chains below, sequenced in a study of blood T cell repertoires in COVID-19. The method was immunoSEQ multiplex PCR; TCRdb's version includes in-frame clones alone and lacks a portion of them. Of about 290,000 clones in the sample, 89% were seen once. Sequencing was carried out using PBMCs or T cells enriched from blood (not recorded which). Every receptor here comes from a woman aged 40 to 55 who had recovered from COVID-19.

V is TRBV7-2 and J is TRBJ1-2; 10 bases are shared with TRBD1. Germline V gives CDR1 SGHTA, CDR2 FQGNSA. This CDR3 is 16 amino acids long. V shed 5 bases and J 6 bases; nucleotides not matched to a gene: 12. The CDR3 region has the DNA TGTGCCAGCAGCCCTGACAGGGGGCAAGATAAAAATGGCTACACCTTC. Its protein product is CASSPDRGQDKNGYTF.

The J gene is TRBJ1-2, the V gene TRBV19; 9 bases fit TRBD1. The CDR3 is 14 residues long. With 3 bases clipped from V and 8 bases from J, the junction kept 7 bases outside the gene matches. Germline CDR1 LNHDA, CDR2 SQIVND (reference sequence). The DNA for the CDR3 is TGTGCCAGTAGTATGGTACAGGGGGCTTGGGGCTACACCTTC. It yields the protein CASSMVQGAWGYTF.

The CDR3 nucleotides are TGTGCCAGCAGCTCCCGCGGACAGGGGCCATCCGAGCAGTACTTC. Amino acid sequence: CASSSRGQGPSEQYF. The V and J genes are TRBV3-1 (or the pseudogene TRBV3-2) and TRBJ2-7; 9 positions agree with TRBD1. The CDR3 covers 15 residues. Trimming at V came to 5 bases and at J to 6 bases, leaving 11 bases not matched to a gene. Germline loops: CDR1 LGHDT, CDR2 YNNKEL (reference sequence).

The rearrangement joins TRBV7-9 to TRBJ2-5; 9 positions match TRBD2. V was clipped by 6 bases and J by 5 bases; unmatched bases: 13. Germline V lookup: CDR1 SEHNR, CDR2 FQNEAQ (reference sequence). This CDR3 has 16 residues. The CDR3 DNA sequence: TGTGCCAGCAGTGAGCGGGGGGACCGTAGGTGGGAGACCCAGTACTTC. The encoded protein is CASSERGDRRWETQYF.

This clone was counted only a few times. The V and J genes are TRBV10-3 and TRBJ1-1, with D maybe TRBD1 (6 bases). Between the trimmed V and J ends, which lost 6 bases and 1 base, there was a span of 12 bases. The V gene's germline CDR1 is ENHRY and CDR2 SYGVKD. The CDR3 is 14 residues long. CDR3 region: CAISSGTPNTEAFF. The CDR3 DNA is TGTGCCATCAGCTCCGGGACACCGAACACTGAAGCTTTCTTT.

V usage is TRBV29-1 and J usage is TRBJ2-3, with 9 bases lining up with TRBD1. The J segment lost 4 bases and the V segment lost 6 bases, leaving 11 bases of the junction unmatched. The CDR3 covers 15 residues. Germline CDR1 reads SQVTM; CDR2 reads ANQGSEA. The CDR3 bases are TGCAGCGTCCAAAGGGGACAGGGTCTGCCAGATACGCAGTATTTT. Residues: CSVQRGQGLPDTQYF.

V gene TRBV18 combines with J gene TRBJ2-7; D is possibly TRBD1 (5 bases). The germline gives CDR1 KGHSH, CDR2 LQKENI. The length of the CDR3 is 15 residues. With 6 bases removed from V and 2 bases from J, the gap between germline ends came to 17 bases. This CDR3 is CASSQDSNVAYEQYF. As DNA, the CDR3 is TGTGCCAGCTCCCAAGACAGCAACGTAGCCTACGAGCAGTACTTC.

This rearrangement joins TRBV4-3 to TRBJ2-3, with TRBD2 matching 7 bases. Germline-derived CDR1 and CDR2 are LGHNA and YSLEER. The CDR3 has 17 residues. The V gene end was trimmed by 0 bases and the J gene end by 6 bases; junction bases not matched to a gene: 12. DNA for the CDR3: TGCGCCAGCAGCCAAGATCGGTTAGCGGGTAGAGGCGATACGCAGTATTTT. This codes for CASSQDRLAGRGDTQYF.

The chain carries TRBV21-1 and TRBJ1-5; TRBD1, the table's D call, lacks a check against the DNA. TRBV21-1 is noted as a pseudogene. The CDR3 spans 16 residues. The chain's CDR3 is CASRDRGTNSNQPQHF. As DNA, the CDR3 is TGTGCCAGCAGGGACAGGGGAACTAATAGCAATCAGCCCCAGCATTTT.

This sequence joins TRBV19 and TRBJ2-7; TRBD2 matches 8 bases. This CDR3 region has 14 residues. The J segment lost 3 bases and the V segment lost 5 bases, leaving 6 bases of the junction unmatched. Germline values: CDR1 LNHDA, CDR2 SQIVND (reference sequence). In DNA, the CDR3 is TGTGCCAGTAGTGGTACTAGCGGCGTCTACGAGCAGTACTTC. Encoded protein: CASSGTSGVYEQYF.

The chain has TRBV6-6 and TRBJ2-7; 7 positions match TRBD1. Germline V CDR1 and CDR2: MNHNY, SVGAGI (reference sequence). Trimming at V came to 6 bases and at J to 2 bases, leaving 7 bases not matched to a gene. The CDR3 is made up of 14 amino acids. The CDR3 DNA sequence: TGTGCCAGCAGGCGACAGGGAACGGCCTACGAGCAGTACTTC. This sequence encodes CASRRQGTAYEQYF.

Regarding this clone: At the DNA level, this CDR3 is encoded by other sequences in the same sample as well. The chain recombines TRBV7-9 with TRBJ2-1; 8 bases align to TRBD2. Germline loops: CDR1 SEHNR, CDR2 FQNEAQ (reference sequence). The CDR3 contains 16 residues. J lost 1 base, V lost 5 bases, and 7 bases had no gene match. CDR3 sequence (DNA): TGTGCCAGCAGCCTCTCATTAGCGGGGTCCTACAATGAGCAGTTCTTC. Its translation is CASSLSLAGSYNEQFF. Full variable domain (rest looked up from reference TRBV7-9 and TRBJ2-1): DTGVSQNPRHKITKRGQNVTFRCDPISEHNRLYWYRQTLGQGPEFLTYFQNEAQLEKSRLLSDRFSAERPKGSFSTLEIQRTEQGDSAMYLCASSLSLAGSYNEQFFGPGTRLTVL.

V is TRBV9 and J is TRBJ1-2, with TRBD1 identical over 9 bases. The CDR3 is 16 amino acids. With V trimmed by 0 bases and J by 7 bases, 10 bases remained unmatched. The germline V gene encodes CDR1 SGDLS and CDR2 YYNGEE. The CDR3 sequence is CASSVATAGQGGGYTF. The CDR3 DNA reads TGTGCCAGCAGCGTAGCTACGGCGGGACAGGGTGGTGGCTACACCTTC.

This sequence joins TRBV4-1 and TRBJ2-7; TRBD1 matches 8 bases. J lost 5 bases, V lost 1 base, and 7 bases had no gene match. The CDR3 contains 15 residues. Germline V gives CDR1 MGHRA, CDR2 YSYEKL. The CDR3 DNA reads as TGCGCCAGCAGCCAAGCAAGGACAGGGTCCCACGAGCAGTACTTC. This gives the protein CASSQARTGSHEQYF.

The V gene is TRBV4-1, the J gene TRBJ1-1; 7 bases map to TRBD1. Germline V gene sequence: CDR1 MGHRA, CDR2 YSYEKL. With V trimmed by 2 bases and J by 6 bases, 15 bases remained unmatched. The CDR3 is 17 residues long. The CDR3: CASSQPTPTGRVAEAFF. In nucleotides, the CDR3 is TGCGCCAGCAGCCAACCAACCCCGACAGGGCGAGTCGCTGAAGCTTTCTTT.

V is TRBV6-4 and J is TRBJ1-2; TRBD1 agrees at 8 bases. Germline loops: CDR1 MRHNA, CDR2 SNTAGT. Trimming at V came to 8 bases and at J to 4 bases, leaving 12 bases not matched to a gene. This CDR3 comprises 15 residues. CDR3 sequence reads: CASSPEGQGFYGYTF. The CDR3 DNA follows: TGTGCCAGCTCTCCTGAAGGACAGGGTTTCTATGGCTACACCTTC.

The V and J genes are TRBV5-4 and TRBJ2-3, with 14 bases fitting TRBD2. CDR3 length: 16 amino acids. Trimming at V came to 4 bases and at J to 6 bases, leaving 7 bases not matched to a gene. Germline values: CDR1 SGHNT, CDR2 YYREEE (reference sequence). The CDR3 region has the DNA TGTGCCAGCAGCACCAGACTAGCGGGAGGGCAGGATACGCAGTATTTT. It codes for CASSTRLAGGQDTQYF.

The CDR3 coding sequence is TGTGCCAGCAGTCGGGACCGGGACAGGGGGAATGGCTACACCTTC. As protein: CASSRDRDRGNGYTF. The rearrangement links TRBV6-5 to TRBJ1-2; 11 nucleotides match TRBD1. The CDR3 runs 15 residues. The J segment lost 6 bases and the V segment lost 5 bases, leaving 8 bases of the junction unmatched. Germline CDR1 MNHEY, CDR2 SVGAGI.

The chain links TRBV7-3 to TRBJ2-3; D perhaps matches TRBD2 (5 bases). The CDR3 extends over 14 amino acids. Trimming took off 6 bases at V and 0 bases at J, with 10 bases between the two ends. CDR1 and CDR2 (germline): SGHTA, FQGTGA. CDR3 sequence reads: CASSTGFSTDTQYF. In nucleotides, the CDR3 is TGTGCCAGCAGTACGGGGTTTAGCACAGATACGCAGTATTTT.

For the CDR3, the DNA is TGTGCCAGCTCATCGACCCACTCACCAGGCGGCTACACCTTC. It encodes CASSSTHSPGGYTF. J is TRBJ1-2 and V is TRBV18; no clear D gene. Germline CDR1 KGHSH, CDR2 LQKENI. V was clipped by 5 bases and J by 8 bases, with 18 bases between them. The CDR3 covers 14 residues.

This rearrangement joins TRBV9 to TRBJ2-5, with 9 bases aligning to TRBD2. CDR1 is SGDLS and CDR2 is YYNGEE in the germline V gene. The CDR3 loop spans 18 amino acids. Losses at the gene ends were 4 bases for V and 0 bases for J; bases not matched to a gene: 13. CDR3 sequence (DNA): TGTGCCAGCAGCCCCCGGGCTAGCGGGGCTTCGTACCAAGAGACCCAGTACTTC. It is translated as CASSPRASGASYQETQYF.

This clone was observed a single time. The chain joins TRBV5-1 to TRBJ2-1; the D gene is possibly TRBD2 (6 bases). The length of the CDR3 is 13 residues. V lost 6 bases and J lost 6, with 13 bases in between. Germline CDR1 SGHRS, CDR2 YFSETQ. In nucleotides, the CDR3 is TGCGCCAGCACTTGGGGAGGCGGCAATGAGCAGTTCTTC. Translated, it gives CASTWGGGNEQFF.

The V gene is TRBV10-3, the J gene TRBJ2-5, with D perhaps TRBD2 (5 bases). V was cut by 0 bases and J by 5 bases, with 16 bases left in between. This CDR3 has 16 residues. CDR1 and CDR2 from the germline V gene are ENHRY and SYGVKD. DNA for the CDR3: TGTGCCATCAGTGAGTCAGAGTACGGGGTTGGGGAGACCCAGTACTTC. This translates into CAISESEYGVGETQYF.